This TCR beta chain was identified in a study of T-cell memory formation after mild COVID-19. Background on the study: Largely donor-specific sequence clusters came from a couple of donors. The study, taken as a whole, reports: Shrinking CD4+ clones resided mostly in CM and EM, and CD8+ ones in EMRA. A balance of CD4 and CD8 characterized clones contracting day 15 to 85, whereas later expanders leaned CD4+. The study detected some responding clones in pre-infection memory, suggesting cross-reactive memory joined.

As regards this clonotype: The antigen is undetermined.

TCRdb redid the calling of the 5' RACE reads with MiXCR, one entry per CDR3 protein. The sample has roughly 150,000 distinct CDR3 sequences; roughly 14% are singletons. Germline assignment: CDR1 LNHNV and CDR2 YYDKDF (reference sequence). V was clipped by 8 bases and J by 0 bases, with 14 bases between them. There are 15 residues in the CDR3. Sequenced: PBMCs or a T cell subset sorted from them (not recorded which). This TCR derives from an adult woman who had mild COVID-19 (a few samples of this study predate the infection). Cell type and time point are not known. The chain joins TRBV15 to TRBJ1-5; D may be TRBD1 (6 bases). CDR3 nucleotide sequence: TGTGCCACCCGCAAGGACAGTTTTAGCAATCAGCCCCAGCATTTT. Its protein product is CATRKDSFSNQPQHF. Complete variable domain (other parts from reference TRBV15 and TRBJ1-5): DAMVIQNPRYQVTQFGKPVTLSCSQTLNHNVMYWYQQKSSQAPKLLFHYYDKDFNNEADTPDNFQSRRPNTSFCFLDIRSPGLGDTAMYLCATRKDSFSNQPQHFGDGTRLSIL.